The 6 T cell receptor beta chains below were found in one sample sequenced in a study of T-cell memory formation after mild COVID-19 (dated by TCRdb to the early 2020s). Library prep was done by 5' RACE. Sequencing used an Illumina NovaSeq 6000. TCRdb cleaned the public reads at Q25 with fastp, built clones with MiXCR and kept in-frame beta chains. Rows with one shared CDR3 protein collapse into an entry with the most common genes and DNA. Present in this sample are approximately 60,000 distinct CDR3 sequences, around 10% of which were seen just once. Clones ranked in the top ten supply around 1.1% of the sample. Sequencing was performed on PBMCs or a T cell subset sorted from them (not recorded which). These receptors were taken from a man aged 18 to 35 who had mild COVID-19 (a few samples of this study predate the infection). The sample titles of this study are shuffled in the database, so cell type and time point are left out; the donor was told from shared clones.

The chain has TRBV5-1 and TRBJ1-1, with D tentatively TRBD1 (5 bases). CDR1 is SGHRS and CDR2 is YFSETQ in the germline V gene. V was pared by 4 bases and J by 3 bases, with 16 bases between. This CDR3 is 15 amino acids long. Here the CDR3 DNA reads TGCGCCAGCAGCAGTCAGGGTATCGGTGACACTGAAGCTTTCTTT. This codes for CASSSQGIGDTEAFF.

This rearrangement joins TRBV2 to TRBJ1-1, with 8 nucleotides matching TRBD1. Trimming cost V 5 bases and J 5 bases; bases outside gene matches: 4. The length of the CDR3 is 13 residues. The V gene's germline CDR1 is SNHLY and CDR2 FYNNEI. DNA of the CDR3: TGTGCCAGCAGTCCGACAGGGGCTACTGAAGCTTTCTTT. Translation gives CASSPTGATEAFF.

In its sample, this clonotype was seen a few times. This rearrangement joins TRBV6-2 or TRBV6-3 to TRBJ2-3; D gene ambiguous. This CDR3 has 13 amino acids. V lost 6 bases and J 6 bases, leaving 13 bases between the germline ends. Germline values: CDR1 MNHEY, CDR2 SVGEGT. The CDR3 protein is CASRDWSLDTQYF. DNA of the CDR3: TGTGCCAGCAGGGATTGGAGTTTGGATACGCAGTATTTT.

The sample holds many counts of this clonotype. The chain recombines TRBV12-3 or TRBV12-4 with TRBJ2-7; TRBD1 matches at 11 bases. V lost 5 bases to trimming and J lost 6 bases; unmatched junction nucleotides: 6. The CDR3 sequence is 14 residues long. CDR3 in DNA: TGTGCCAGCAGTCCGGGACAGGGGGTGGGCGAGCAGTACGTC. It is translated as CASSPGQGVGEQYV.

This clonotype was observed a handful of times. This chain connects TRBV16 to TRBJ2-7, with D possibly being TRBD2 (6 bases). Looked up from germline, CDR1 is KGHSY and CDR2 is FQNENV. Trimming cost V 4 bases and J 6 bases, with 19 bases left between them. CDR3 length: 15 amino acids. CDR3 nucleotide sequence: TGTGCCAGCAGCCCACGAGGAGAGGGAGGTGGCGAGCAGTACTTC. This sequence encodes CASSPRGEGGGEQYF. Filled out from reference TRBV16 and TRBJ2-7, the complete variable domain reads GEEVAQTPKHLVRGEGQKAKLYCAPIKGHSYVFWYQQVLKNEFKFLISFQNENVFDETGMPKERFSAKCLPNSPCSLEIQATKLEDSAVYFCASSPRGEGGGEQYFGPGTRLTVT.

This clonotype was recorded a few times. The V call is TRBV6-6, the J call TRBJ2-1; D might be TRBD2 (7 bases). This CDR3 has 15 amino acids. The V gene lost 2 bases and the J gene lost 8 bases, with 16 bases spanning the gap. In germline, CDR1 is MNHNY, CDR2 SVGAGI (reference sequence). The CDR3 DNA sequence: TGTGCCAGCAGTTACAGGGCAGGGGAGGGTTATGAGCAGTTCTTC. Translated, it gives CASSYRAGEGYEQFF.